These 13 T cell receptor beta chains were all obtained from the same sample, sequenced in a study of technical replicates of blood from a few donors. The method was immunoSEQ multiplex PCR; TCRdb's version includes in-frame clones alone and lacks a portion of them. The sample has about 83,000 clones; approximately 90% are singletons. Sequencing was carried out using T cells isolated from PBMCs. The source of these receptors is a human donor in good health.

With respect to this clone: The same CDR3 is also encoded by other DNA sequences in this sample. The rearrangement joins TRBV6-5 to TRBJ2-2; TRBD1 is a possible D gene (6 bases). CDR3 length: 15 amino acids. Trimming took 2 bases from V and 5 from J, leaving 12 bases between them. CDR1 and CDR2 from the germline V gene are MNHEY and SVGAGI. In DNA form, the CDR3 reads TGTGCCAGCAGTTACGGCCCCAGGGGTACCGGGGAGCTGTTTTTT. This codes for CASSYGPRGTGELFF.

This clone was seen a single time. The chain has TRBV7-9 and TRBJ2-7; D is possibly TRBD1 (6 bases). Germline-derived CDR1 and CDR2 are SEHNR and FQNEAQ (reference sequence). V was cut by 4 bases and J by 4 bases, with 20 bases left in between. The CDR3 runs 16 residues. CDR3 in DNA: TGTGCCAGCAGCTCGGGCGATCGGACAGCGTCGTACGAGCAGTACTTC. It specifies CASSSGDRTASYEQYF.

This sequence joins TRBV5-4 and TRBJ2-5, with D tentatively TRBD1 (6 bases). Trimming stripped 3 bases from V and 4 bases from J, with 22 bases between. The germline V gene has CDR1 SGHNT and CDR2 YYREEE (reference sequence). The CDR3 sequence is 17 residues long. CDR3 sequence: CASSSPADRVGGETQYF. As DNA, the CDR3 is TGTGCCAGCAGCTCTCCGGCCGACAGAGTAGGGGGAGAGACCCAGTACTTC.

The chain combines TRBV7-9 with TRBJ1-5; 7 nucleotides match TRBD1. The germline CDR1 and CDR2 sequences are SEHNR and FQNEAQ (reference sequence). The V and J ends lost 3 bases and 8 bases, in that order; junction bases with no gene match: 19. The length of the CDR3 is 18 residues. CDR3 sequence reads: CASSFSPKGQKATEPQHF. As DNA, the CDR3 is TGTGCCAGCAGCTTTAGCCCTAAGGGACAGAAGGCAACTGAGCCCCAGCATTTT.

This clone was seen just once. This sequence joins TRBV30 and TRBJ2-7; 9 nucleotides match TRBD1. Germline V CDR1 and CDR2: GTSNPN, SVGIG (reference sequence). Trimming at V came to 3 bases and at J to 2 bases, leaving 5 bases not matched to a gene. The length of the CDR3 is 14 residues. This chain's CDR3 is CAWRGQGHTYEQYF. CDR3 nucleotide sequence: TGTGCCTGGAGGGGACAGGGCCATACCTACGAGCAGTACTTC.

The V and J genes are TRBV5-6 and TRBJ1-6; TRBD1 agrees at 7 bases. The ends lost 3 bases at V and 9 bases at J; junction bases unmatched: 3. Germline loops: CDR1 SGHDT, CDR2 YYEEEE. This CDR3 region has 13 residues. Here the CDR3 DNA reads TGTGCCAGCAGCTCTAACAGGGGTTCACCCCTCCACTTT. It codes for CASSSNRGSPLHF.

V and J are TRBV6-1 and TRBJ2-7; D not resolved. Germline assignment: CDR1 MNHNS and CDR2 SASEGT. Trimming removed 1 base from V and 3 bases from J, with 4 bases in between. The CDR3 runs 12 residues. CDR3 nucleotides: TGTGCCAGCAGTGAAGTCTTCTACGAGCAGTACTTC. It codes for CASSEVFYEQYF.

V is TRBV29-1 and J is TRBJ2-7; TRBD2 agrees at 9 bases. This CDR3 contains 15 residues. The V gene's germline CDR1 is SQVTM and CDR2 ANQGSEA. The trim removed 0 bases at V and 2 bases at J, leaving 5 bases unmatched. CDR3 bases: TGCAGCGTTGAAGATAGGTTAGCGGGGGCCTACGAGCAGTACTTC. It is translated as CSVEDRLAGAYEQYF.

V and J are TRBV7-9 and TRBJ2-5; D is perhaps TRBD1 (7 bases). The CDR3 runs 15 residues. V lost 2 bases and J lost 3, with 13 bases in between. The V gene's germline CDR1 is SEHNR and CDR2 FQNEAQ (reference sequence). Here the CDR3 reads CASSLLRRGEETQYF. CDR3 in DNA: TGTGCCAGCAGCTTATTACGCAGGGGGGAAGAGACCCAGTACTTC.

The CDR3 bases are TGTGCCAGCAGCGTAGAGGGGTTCGCGAACACTGAAGCTTTCTTT. Translation: CASSVEGFANTEAFF. The V call is TRBV9, the J call TRBJ1-1; a possible D gene is TRBD1 (5 bases). The V gene lost 0 bases and the J gene lost 1 base, with 10 bases spanning the gap. Germline CDR1 SGDLS, CDR2 YYNGEE. The CDR3 loop spans 15 amino acids.

The J gene is TRBJ1-2, the V gene TRBV6-1, with D possibly being TRBD1 (6 bases). This CDR3 comprises 15 residues. The germline CDR1 and CDR2 sequences are MNHNS and SASEGT. V was shortened by 6 bases and J by 5 bases, with 19 bases between the two germline ends. The CDR3 DNA sequence: TGTGCCAGCAGCGGTGACAGGATCCCTGGGTATGGCTACACCTTC. Its translation is CASSGDRIPGYGYTF.

The gene calls are TRBV28 and TRBJ2-7; 7 bases align to TRBD1. The germline CDR1 and CDR2 sequences are MDHEN and SYDVKM. V was pared by 7 bases and J by 5 bases, with 11 bases of the junction left unmatched. There are 14 residues in the CDR3. The CDR3 nucleotides read TGTGCCAGCACCCCGGGACAGTTTAGAGACGAGCAGTACTTC. Amino acids: CASTPGQFRDEQYF.

V usage is TRBV19 and J usage is TRBJ2-1; the match to TRBD1 covers 8 bases. V lost 10 bases to trimming and J lost 3 bases; unmatched junction nucleotides: 5. Germline V gives CDR1 LNHDA, CDR2 SQIVND (reference sequence). The CDR3 sequence is 13 residues long. The CDR3: CATDRGNYNEQFF. CDR3 DNA sequence: TGTGCCACAGACAGGGGCAACTACAATGAGCAGTTCTTC.